This TCR beta chain came from a study of PD-1 blockade in classical Hodgkin lymphoma. Sequenced by immunoSEQ multiplex PCR; TCRdb stores in-frame clones only, minus some. This table holds about 26,000 clones, approximately 67% found once. Exposure to brentuximab vedotin varied, and each patient had relapsed following autologous stem cell transplantation. Study conclusions and caveats: The CD4+ diversity rise by C4D1 was clearest in complete responders.

On this clone itself: The antigen is not known.

The V end lost 3 bases, the J end lost 4 bases, and 7 bases lay between the germline ends. The CDR3 length is 13 residues. Germline-derived CDR1 and CDR2 are SGHVS and FNYEAQ. The chain combines TRBV7-6 with TRBJ1-5; D is undetermined. The TCR sequence derives from a human donor with classical Hodgkin lymphoma. This material consisted of peripheral blood mononuclear cells (PBMCs), taken before the second cycle of nivolumab. The CDR3 here is CASSFERNQPQHF. CDR3 nucleotides: TGTGCCAGCAGCTTTGAGAGAAATCAGCCCCAGCATTTT.